This TCR beta chain comes out of a study of CD8+CD57+ T cells in acquired aplastic anemia. On the study more broadly: Quantities of DNA derived from sorted CD4+ and CD8+ cells averaged around 3 ug. Whole-study results and caveats: Patients were compared with controls for CD8+ Simpson's diversity, and no significant difference emerged. About 27 shared CD8+ CDR3s appeared highly expressed within patients' immunodominant clones.

Concerning this clonotype: Its antigen is not identified.

The use of genomic DNA as template underpinned the TCR beta VDJ and CDR3 profiling. TCRdb independently ran MiXCR on the reads; one entry per CDR3 protein. The sample consists of around 500,000 distinct CDR3 sequences, about a third of them appearing once. It was patients with CD8+CD57+ cell expansion by flow cytometry who were chosen for sequencing. There was no therapy given to any patient before the blood sampling took place. Germline V CDR1 and CDR2: SGHVS, FQNEAQ. Trimming stripped 5 bases from V and 1 base from J, with 11 bases between. The CDR3 consists of 14 residues. The chain is built from TRBV7-8 and TRBJ1-1; D perhaps matches TRBD1 (5 bases). Sample: sorted CD4+, CD8+, or CD8+CD57+ T cells (not recorded which) from PBMCs. The source is a human donor with aplastic anemia. As DNA, the CDR3 is TGTGCCAGCAGCCACCGAGGACAGAACACTGAAGCTTTCTTT. This gives the protein CASSHRGQNTEAFF.